This TCR beta chain appears in the sequencing data of a study of long-term antiretroviral therapy in people with HIV (dated by TCRdb to about 2022). About the study as a whole: The earliest samples were collected about a decade before the 2015 WHO recommendation for immediate ART, when ART was typically delayed until CD4 counts fell. This retrospective serial study examined whether starting ART and sustained HIV suppression were associated with changes in the composition and diversity of the TRB repertoire in peripheral blood. From some 30 adults with confirmed HIV infection, the cohort provided 150 to 200 cryopreserved PBMC samples, gathered serially across a mean of approximately six years (range 1-12). No cross-contamination during QIAcube processing was shown when test extractions of a monoclonal T-cell line were performed alongside about 30 polyclonal samples. Of the roughly 30 participants with HIV, fewer than twelve were female. Study-wide findings and limitations: The samples span the years 2004 to 2017, and the ART regimens used may be less effective than current regimens. A significant increase in TRB diversity was found to be associated with ART initiation, although TRB diversity was observed to remain significantly below that of transplant donor controls even after long-term ART. At every time point, the repertoire was dominated by expanded TRB clones first identified before ART initiation, although this dominance fluctuated and, in many PLHIV, declined after ART. Because PBMC availability was limited, only the TCR beta chain was sequenced, with no alpha chain pairing. Because pre-ART samples had limited cell numbers, unsorted PBMC were profiled rather than sorted CD4+ and CD8+ T cells. HIV repertoires had narrower CDR3 length ranges than controls, and the network structure suggested an antigen-experienced repertoire that shifted only slightly toward naive after ART. No data were available on ART adherence, viral resistance or therapy changes, limiting inferences about post-ART repertoire changes.

Of note for this clone: This clone's antigen is unknown. There are no base qualities to consult, and no much larger clone falls within one base.

To be included, a participant needed at least one PBMC sample from before ART initiation plus at least two post-ART samples. Every participant with HIV received treatment in the United States of America. Before DNA extraction, cryopreserved samples of roughly 1-10 million PBMC were thawed and washed. At the time of the earliest PBMC sample, participants with HIV were aged between 23 and 54 years. PBMC samples from each participant spanned 1-4 timepoints before ART initiation and 2-8 timepoints after ART initiation, with a median of 7 samples. Serial HIV viral load, CD4+ T-cell count, ART history and demographic data were obtained for every participant. Using a Qiagen kit on a QIAcube, genomic DNA was extracted from unsorted PBMC, with samples processed in batches of 12. The CDR3 holds 14 amino acids from the cysteine to the phenylalanine. The entry retains the CDR3 DNA only, 42 bases that are in frame from base 1. V ends up 3 bases short and J 4 bases short, with an unmatched junction base count of 5. The germline V gene sets CDR1 to SNHLY and CDR2 to FYNNEI.

The immunoSEQ hsTCRB v3.0 assay was used at survey level resolution for TRB variable region sequencing. The targeted TRB sequencing depth was about 35,000-55,000 T-cell genomes per sample. TRB libraries were pooled and sequenced on an Illumina MiSeq using a v3 150-cycle kit. Per the original workflow: Repertoire analysis ran in R within a reproducible Nextflow workflow covering QC, data transformation and analysis. LymphoSeq2, an R package for exploring AIRR-Seq data, was used to implement the custom analyses. A few samples that yielded fewer than 5000 total TRB sequences were excluded, so that more than 150 HIV repertoires were analyzed. Among the roughly 190 retained HIV repertoires, 59 were collected before ART initiation and approximately 130 were collected after ART initiation. Repertoires were downsampled to 5000 TRB nucleotide sequences, and summary statistics were averaged over 100 downsampling iterations. Only TRB sequences with CDR3 regions of at least seven amino acids were retained for analysis. Two measures captured diversity: a Shannon entropy-derived clonality score and the Gini coefficient. In repertoire networks, the top 5000 CDR3 amino acid sequences were linked whenever an edit distance of one separated two sequences. For TRB CDR3 amino acid sequences, GLIPH2 was used to predict antigen specificity groups and MHC restriction. To flag known CMV, EBV, HIV or tissue antigen associations, CDR3 amino acid sequences were matched against VDJdb and McPAS-TCR. Pre-ART, post-ART and control groups were compared with Wilcoxon signed-rank tests and Holm-Bonferroni correction. Entries here come from immuneACCESS through TCRdb and include only in-frame sequences with V and J called. Some clones fail to appear in such tables; in the studies checked, an unresolved V gene covers under half of the shortfall, and the cause of the remainder is unknown. V, J and clone size derive from that table, while D and trimming were established from the DNA sequence. The sample contains some 40,000 clones, about 94% of them found a single time. The ten largest clones represent roughly 2.2% of the sample.

Recombination joined TRBV2 with TRBJ1-1, with 7 middle bases fitting TRBD1. This clonotype originated in a man younger than 45 with HIV. Sequencing used unsorted PBMCs, obtained 9 to 9.5 years after starting antiretroviral therapy. Read as DNA, the sequence is TGTGCCAGCAGTGAGAGGGGGCAACGCACTGAAGCTTTCTTT. It codes for CASSERGQRTEAFF.